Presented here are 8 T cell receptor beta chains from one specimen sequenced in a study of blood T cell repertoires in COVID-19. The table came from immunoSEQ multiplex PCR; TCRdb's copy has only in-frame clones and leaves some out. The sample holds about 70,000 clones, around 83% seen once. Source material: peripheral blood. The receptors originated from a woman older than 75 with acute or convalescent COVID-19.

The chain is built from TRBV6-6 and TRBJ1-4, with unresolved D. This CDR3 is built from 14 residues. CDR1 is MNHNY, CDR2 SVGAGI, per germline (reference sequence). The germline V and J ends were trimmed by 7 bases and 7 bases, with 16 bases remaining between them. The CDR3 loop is CASTPRALGEKLFF. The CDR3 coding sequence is TGTGCCAGCACCCCGCGGGCTTTGGGTGAAAAACTGTTTTTT.

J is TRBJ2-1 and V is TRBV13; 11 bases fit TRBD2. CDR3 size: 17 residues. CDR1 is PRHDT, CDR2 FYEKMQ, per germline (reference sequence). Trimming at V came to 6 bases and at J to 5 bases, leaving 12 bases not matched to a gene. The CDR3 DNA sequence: TGTGCCAGCAGACGAATTAGCGGGGGGGCCTCTCACAATGAGCAGTTCTTC. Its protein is CASRRISGGASHNEQFF. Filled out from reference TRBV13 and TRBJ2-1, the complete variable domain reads AAGVIQSPRHLIKEKRETATLKCYPIPRHDTVYWYQQGPGQDPQFLISFYEKMQSDKGSIPDRFSAQQFSDYHSELNMSSLELGDSALYFCASRRISGGASHNEQFFGPGTRLTVL.

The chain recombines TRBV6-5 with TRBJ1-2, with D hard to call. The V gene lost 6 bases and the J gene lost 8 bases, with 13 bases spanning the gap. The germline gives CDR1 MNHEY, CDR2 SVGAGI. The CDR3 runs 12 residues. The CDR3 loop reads CASSPGDWGYTF. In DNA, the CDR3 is TGTGCCAGCAGCCCAGGTGATTGGGGCTACACCTTC.

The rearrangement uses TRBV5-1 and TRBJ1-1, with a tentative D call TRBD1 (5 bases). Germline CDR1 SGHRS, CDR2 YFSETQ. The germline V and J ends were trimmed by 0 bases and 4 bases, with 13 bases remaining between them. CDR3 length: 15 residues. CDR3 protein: CASSLAGGRGTEAFF. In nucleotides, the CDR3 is TGCGCCAGCAGCTTGGCCGGGGGGAGAGGCACTGAAGCTTTCTTT.

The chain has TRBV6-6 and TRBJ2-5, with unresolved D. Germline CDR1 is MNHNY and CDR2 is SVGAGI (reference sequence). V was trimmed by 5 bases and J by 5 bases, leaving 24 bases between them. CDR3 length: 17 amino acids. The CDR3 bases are TGTGCCAGCAGTCCCAACAGACACGTAGATTTTTCGGAGACCCAGTACTTC. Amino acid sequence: CASSPNRHVDFSETQYF.

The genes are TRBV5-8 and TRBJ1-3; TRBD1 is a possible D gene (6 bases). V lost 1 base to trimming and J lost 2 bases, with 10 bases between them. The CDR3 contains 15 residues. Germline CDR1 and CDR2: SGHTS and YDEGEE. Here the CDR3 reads CASSLLGAPGNTIYF. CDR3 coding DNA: TGTGCCAGCAGCTTGCTGGGGGCGCCTGGAAACACCATATATTTT.

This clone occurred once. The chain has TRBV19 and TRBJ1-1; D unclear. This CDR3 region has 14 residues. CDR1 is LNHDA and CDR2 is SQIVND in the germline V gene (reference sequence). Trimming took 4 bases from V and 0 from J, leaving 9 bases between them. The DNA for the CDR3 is TGTGCCAGTAGTAGCCCGGGTATGAACACTGAAGCTTTCTTT. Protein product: CASSSPGMNTEAFF.

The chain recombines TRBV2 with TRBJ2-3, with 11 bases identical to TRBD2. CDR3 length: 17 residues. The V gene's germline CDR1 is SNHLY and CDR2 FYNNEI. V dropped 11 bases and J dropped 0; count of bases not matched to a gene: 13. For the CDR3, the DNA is TGTGCCCTAGGGAGACTAGCGGGGATCTCTAGCACAGATACGCAGTATTTT. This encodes CALGRLAGISSTDTQYF.